This entry lists 24 T cell receptor beta chains sequenced from one sample in a study of OX40 agonist ivuxolimab in advanced cancers. Assay: immunoSEQ multiplex PCR; the TCRdb copy retains only in-frame clones and omits some. Of about 68,000 clones in the sample, about nine tenths were seen once. Sequences were derived from CD4+ or CD8+ T cells sorted from blood, sampled in a trial of the OX40 agonist ivuxolimab. The receptor set was obtained from an adult with an advanced solid tumor such as melanoma, head and neck, liver or kidney cancer.

The V gene is TRBV19, the J gene TRBJ1-5, with a possible D match to TRBD1 (5 bases). There are 14 residues in the CDR3. Germline V lookup: CDR1 LNHDA, CDR2 SQIVND (reference sequence). The V gene lost 7 bases and the J gene lost 2 bases, with 12 bases spanning the gap. The DNA for the CDR3 is TGTGCCAGTAAACGGGGGGAGGGCAATCAGCCCCAGCATTTT. As protein: CASKRGEGNQPQHF.

The chain combines TRBV10-3 with TRBJ2-5; the match to TRBD1 covers 7 bases. Germline-derived CDR1 and CDR2 are ENHRY and SYGVKD. The junction had 5 bases not matched to a gene; V was cut back by 3 bases and J by 4 bases. The CDR3 consists of 14 residues. The CDR3, as DNA: TGTGCCATCAGTGAAAGGACAGGATCAGAGACCCAGTACTTC. This codes for CAISERTGSETQYF.

The chain carries TRBV29-1 and TRBJ1-1, with D unresolved. The CDR3 has 12 residues. Trimming stripped 6 bases from V and 2 bases from J, with 10 bases between. Germline loops: CDR1 SQVTM, CDR2 ANQGSEA. The CDR3 region has the DNA TGCAGCGTAAGCGGGTTAAACACTGAAGCTTTCTTT. Protein sequence: CSVSGLNTEAFF.

Note on this clone: In the same sample, other DNA sequences code for this CDR3. The rearrangement links TRBV2 to TRBJ1-5; D remains ambiguous. This CDR3 is 12 amino acids long. The V gene lost 6 bases and the J gene lost 1 base, with 4 bases spanning the gap. Per germline, CDR1 SNHLY and CDR2 FYNNEI. This CDR3 reads CASSRSNQPQHF. The CDR3 nucleotides read TGTGCCAGCAGCAGGAGCAATCAGCCCCAGCATTTT.

The CDR3 region is CSVTWGGGYGYTF. The DNA of the CDR3 is TGCAGCGTCACATGGGGGGGTGGCTATGGCTACACCTTC. This sequence joins TRBV29-1 and TRBJ1-2; D perhaps matches TRBD1 (5 bases). This CDR3 has 13 amino acids. Germline CDR1 SQVTM, CDR2 ANQGSEA. V was clipped by 6 bases and J by 4 bases, with 15 bases between them.

The chain combines TRBV5-4 with TRBJ2-5, with 12 bases aligning to TRBD1. The length of the CDR3 is 16 residues. The germline CDR1 and CDR2 sequences are SGHNT and YYREEE (reference sequence). V shed 0 bases, J shed 4 bases, and the junction held 4 bases outside the gene matches. The CDR3, as DNA: TGTGCCAGCAGCTTGGGGGGGACAGGGGGCTCAGAGACCCAGTACTTC. The encoded protein is CASSLGGTGGSETQYF.

CDR3 sequence reads: CASSFLTSGNTIYF. The CDR3, as DNA: TGTGCCAGCAGTTTCCTCACCTCTGGAAACACCATATATTTT. The chain uses TRBV28 and TRBJ1-3; D is unclear. This CDR3 contains 14 residues. Germline loops: CDR1 MDHEN, CDR2 SYDVKM. The V end lost 3 bases, the J end lost 0 bases, and 6 bases lay between the germline ends.

The chain couples TRBV5-1 to TRBJ2-3; perhaps TRBD2 as D (5 bases). CDR3 length: 14 amino acids. Germline V gives CDR1 SGHRS, CDR2 YFSETQ. The V end lost 0 bases, the J end lost 7 bases, and 12 bases lay between the germline ends. As DNA, the CDR3 is TGCGCCAGCAGCTTGGCACTAGTCATGAATACGCAGTATTTT. Translated, it gives CASSLALVMNTQYF.

The chain couples TRBV9 to TRBJ2-3, with TRBD2 identical over 11 bases. Germline V gene data show CDR1 as SGDLS and CDR2 as YYNGEE. The J segment lost 0 bases and the V segment lost 4 bases, leaving 7 bases of the junction unmatched. The CDR3 is 17 residues long. CDR3 sequence reads: CASSFSRTSGSTDTQYF. DNA for the CDR3: TGTGCCAGCAGCTTCTCCCGGACTAGCGGGAGCACAGATACGCAGTATTTT.

The CDR3: CASATPYGYTF. CDR3 in DNA: TGTGCCAGCGCCACCCCCTATGGCTACACCTTC. The chain combines TRBV6-5 with TRBJ1-2; D unresolved. CDR3 size: 11 residues. Germline CDR1 and CDR2: MNHEY and SVGAGI. Trimming removed 8 bases from V and 4 bases from J, with 8 bases in between.

The genes are TRBV28 and TRBJ1-2; 9 bases are shared with TRBD1. Unmatched junction bases numbered 10, after V lost 6 bases and J lost 2 bases. The V gene's germline CDR1 is MDHEN and CDR2 SYDVKM. This CDR3 comprises 16 residues. This CDR3 is CASSQTRDRENYGYTF. The CDR3 DNA is TGTGCCAGCAGCCAAACCCGGGACAGGGAGAACTATGGCTACACCTTC.

This chain joins TRBV13 and TRBJ2-1; 7 bases agree with TRBD2. CDR3 length: 14 amino acids. Germline assignment: CDR1 PRHDT and CDR2 FYEKMQ (reference sequence). J lost 4 bases, V lost 4 bases, and 4 bases had no gene match. CDR3 residues: CASSSSGTYNEQFF. As DNA, the CDR3 is TGTGCCAGCAGCTCTAGCGGAACGTACAATGAGCAGTTCTTC.

The chain uses TRBV2 and TRBJ2-7; TRBD2 aligns across 14 bases. The V gene end was trimmed by 6 bases and the J gene end by 6 bases; junction bases not matched to a gene: 7. The CDR3 has 15 amino acids. Germline V CDR1 and CDR2: SNHLY, FYNNEI. The chain's CDR3 is CASRGTSGSLPEQYF. As DNA, the CDR3 is TGTGCCAGCAGGGGGACTAGCGGGAGTCTCCCCGAGCAGTACTTC.

The CDR3 DNA is TGTGCCAGCAGTGACAATCCTGGAAACACCATATATTTT. Its protein product is CASSDNPGNTIYF. The genes are TRBV6-4 and TRBJ1-3; unclear D gene. The CDR3 sequence is 13 residues long. Trimming took 2 bases from V and 2 from J, leaving 4 bases between them. In germline, CDR1 is MRHNA, CDR2 SNTAGT.

This chain joins TRBV19 and TRBJ1-5; unclear D gene. Germline V gene lookup returns CDR1 LNHDA and CDR2 SQIVND (reference sequence). V lost 5 bases to trimming and J lost 10 bases, with 12 bases between them. This CDR3 spans 12 amino acids. The CDR3 is CASSSLIEPQHF. The CDR3 DNA sequence: TGTGCCAGTAGTTCCTTGATTGAACCCCAGCATTTT.

This clone was observed once. V and J are TRBV28 and TRBJ2-1; 9 nucleotides agree with TRBD1. V lost 11 bases to trimming and J lost 5 bases; unmatched junction nucleotides: 10. The germline CDR1 and CDR2 sequences are MDHEN and SYDVKM. The CDR3 runs 14 residues. CDR3 DNA sequence: TGTGCCGCAAGGCCCGGGACAGGGAACAATGAGCAGTTCTTC. As protein: CAARPGTGNNEQFF.

A few counts support this clone. The junction differs from germline at one of its ends, possibly a read error. This rearrangement joins TRBV20-1 to TRBJ1-1; D gene ambiguous. CDR1 and CDR2 from the germline V gene are DFQATT and SNEGSKA (reference sequence). The CDR3 contains 9 residues. CDR3 residues: CSARETATF. CDR3 coding DNA: TGCAGTGCTAGGGAAACAGCCACCTTT.

Remarks on this clone: At one boundary the junction diverges from the germline segment, which might be a read error. The chain links TRBV15 to TRBJ1-5, with a tentative D call TRBD1 (6 bases). This CDR3 has 19 residues. Germline assignment: CDR1 LNHNV and CDR2 YYDKDF (reference sequence). The CDR3 is CAISRDLRRGKVSDQPQHF. As DNA, the CDR3 is TGTGCCATCAGCAGAGACCTTCGCAGGGGTAAAGTGTCGGATCAGCCCCAGCATTTT.

CDR3 nucleotides: TGTGCCATCAGCACGGGGCCGACAGGGGGCTCGAATCAGCCCCAGCATTTT. Its translation: CAISTGPTGGSNQPQHF. The chain has TRBV10-3 and TRBJ1-5; TRBD1 aligns across 10 bases. The V gene's germline CDR1 is ENHRY and CDR2 SYGVKD. The CDR3 is made up of 17 amino acids. Trimming took 6 bases from V and 4 from J; bases not matched to a gene: 12.

The chain is built from TRBV28 and TRBJ2-7, with no clear D. Germline V lookup: CDR1 MDHEN, CDR2 SYDVKM. This CDR3 comprises 16 residues. Between the trimmed V and J ends, which lost 8 bases and 0 bases, there was a span of 20 bases. The CDR3 loop reads CASLNRAARPSYEQYF. In nucleotides, the CDR3 is TGTGCCAGCCTTAATAGGGCCGCGCGTCCCTCCTACGAGCAGTACTTC. The entire variable domain, with the rest obtained from reference TRBV28 and TRBJ2-7, is as follows: DVKVTQSSRYLVKRTGEKVFLECVQDMDHENMFWYRQDPGLGLRLIYFSYDVKMKEKGDIPEGYSVSREKKERFSLILESASTNQTSMYLCASLNRAARPSYEQYFGPGTRLTVT.

This chain uses TRBV7-3 with TRBJ2-3; TRBD2 is a possible D gene (6 bases). V was trimmed by 1 base and J by 9 bases, leaving 20 bases between them. The CDR3 totals 16 residues. Per germline, CDR1 SGHTA and CDR2 FQGTGA. CDR3 sequence: CASSLIGSQLEGTQYF. The CDR3 nucleotides are TGTGCCAGCAGCTTAATCGGGTCTCAATTGGAGGGGACGCAGTATTTT.

The chain joins TRBV10-1 to TRBJ2-3, with D unresolved. V shed 6 bases and J shed 0 bases, with 13 bases lying between them. The length of the CDR3 is 15 residues. The germline CDR1 and CDR2 sequences are WNHNN and SYGVQD (reference sequence). The CDR3 is CASSRLEPSTDTQYF. The CDR3 DNA reads as TGCGCCAGCAGCCGACTTGAACCAAGCACAGATACGCAGTATTTT.

The V call is TRBV28, the J call TRBJ2-5; 8 bases are a match to TRBD1. The CDR3 runs to 15 residues. The J segment lost 4 bases and the V segment lost 5 bases, leaving 9 bases of the junction unmatched. Germline V gives CDR1 MDHEN, CDR2 SYDVKM. The DNA for the CDR3 is TGTGCCAGCAGTCCGCACGGACAGGGTGGAGAGACCCAGTACTTC. Amino acids: CASSPHGQGGETQYF.

Here the CDR3 DNA reads TGCAGCGTTGAAGTGAGCGGAAACACTGAAGCTTTCTTT. As protein: CSVEVSGNTEAFF. The chain recombines TRBV29-1 with TRBJ1-1; D call uncertain. Trimming took 1 base from V and 2 from J, leaving 8 bases between them. Germline V gene lookup returns CDR1 SQVTM and CDR2 ANQGSEA. The CDR3 extends over 13 amino acids.